These T cell receptor beta chains were read from a single sample in a study of T cell repertoires in cytomegalovirus infection. MiXCR, applied by TCRdb to the reads, yields one record per CDR3 protein. The profile shows approximately 550,000 distinct CDR3 sequences, about 17% of them singletons. Sequencing was performed on CD8+ T cells from PBMCs. These TCRs come from a human donor in good health (CMV status not recorded). Some clones in this sample may be carry-over from other donors' samples. The CDR3 runs from the conserved cysteine through the conserved F or W.

TRBJ1-3,TRBV2,CATVPRGNTIYF
TRBJ2-1,TRBV9,CASGEGSHDLSEEQFF
TRBJ1-1,TRBV11-1,CASSATGGYTEAFF
TRBJ2-7,TRBV6-1,CASRVGQKSLAF
TRBJ2-3,TRBV27,CASSSSASTDTQYF
TRBJ2-1,TRBV7-6,CASSLPRGGLSYNEQFF
TRBJ1-4,TRBV19,CASTAGAQGGKLFF
TRBJ2-3,TRBV7-8,CASSIRPRGDTQYF
TRBJ2-1,TRBV19,CASSILEAGLYNEQFF
TRBJ2-1,TRBV5-1,CASSYKLSSYNEQFF
TRBJ2-7,TRBV10-3,CAISPGQGPYEQYF
TRBJ2-1,TRBV4-1,CASSQGGAFDEQFF
TRBJ1-4,TRBV6-5,CASSYSLGGEKLFF
TRBJ1-1,TRBV7-8,CASSLARKRSTEAFF
TRBJ1-2,TRBV28,CASSGAGQGASSYTF
TRBJ2-7,TRBV5-6,CASGPGGYAYEQYF
TRBJ2-1,TRBV11-2,CASSLLEREGLHEQFF
TRBJ1-2,TRBV7-9,CASSFDRVTF
TRBJ2-1,TRBV9,CASSVDPQVRNDNEQFF
TRBJ2-7,TRBV13,CASSLATGNSYEQYF
TRBJ2-4,TRBV7-9,CASSPASGTAKNIQYF
TRBJ2-3,TRBV5-1,CASSLSARGRTDTQYF
TRBJ1-1,TRBV2,CASSDLPRGDGNTEAFF
TRBJ2-7,TRBV12-3/TRBV12-4,CASASSGRSHEQYF
TRBJ1-1,TRBV18,CASSPEDRVDTEAFF
TRBJ2-7,TRBV6-2/TRBV6-3,CASSYLLRDSRHYEQYF
TRBJ2-5,TRBV4-1,CASSQAATAGETQYF
TRBJ2-7,TRBV19,CASSLPVGRDSYEQYF
TRBJ2-7,TRBV5-4,CASSMDGTYEQYF
TRBJ2-6,TRBV7-9,CASSSTGSGANVLTF
TRBJ1-2,TRBV15,CATSSGTSYGYTF
TRBJ2-2,TRBV9,CASSVEQDRITGELFF
TRBJ2-1,TRBV24-1,CATSAPKGQEIF
TRBJ1-1,TRBV4-1,CASSRTIGNEAFF
TRBJ1-1,TRBV7-9,CASSGARGTEAFF
TRBJ2-7,TRBV6-1,CASSEGLPYEQYF
TRBJ2-5,TRBV7-2,CASSLGTSGMETQYF
TRBJ2-2,TRBV27,CASSFIIGTGELFF
TRBJ2-2,TRBV13,CASSSSMGPTGELFF
TRBJ2-7,TRBV19,CASSNSWGERSEQYF
TRBJ1-2,TRBV6-5,CASSRRDRSVNYGYTF